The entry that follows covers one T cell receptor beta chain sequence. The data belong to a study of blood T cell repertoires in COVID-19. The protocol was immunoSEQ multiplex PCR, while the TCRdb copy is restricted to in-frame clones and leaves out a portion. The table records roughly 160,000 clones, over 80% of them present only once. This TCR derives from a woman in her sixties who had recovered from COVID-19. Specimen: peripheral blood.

The CDR3 sequence: CASRIYGTANQPQHF. The CDR3 bases are TGTGCCAGTAGAATCTACGGGACAGCAAATCAGCCCCAGCATTTT. The rearrangement links TRBV19 to TRBJ1-5, with 7 bases that match TRBD1. The CDR3 consists of 15 residues. Trimming at V came to 6 bases and at J to 4 bases, leaving 9 bases not matched to a gene. Per germline, CDR1 LNHDA and CDR2 SQIVND (reference sequence). Complete variable domain (other parts from reference TRBV19 and TRBJ1-5): DGGITQSPKYLFRKEGQNVTLSCEQNLNHDAMYWYRQDPGQGLRLIYYSQIVNDFQKGDIAEGYSVSREKKESFPLTVTSAQKNPTAFYLCASRIYGTANQPQHFGDGTRLSIL.